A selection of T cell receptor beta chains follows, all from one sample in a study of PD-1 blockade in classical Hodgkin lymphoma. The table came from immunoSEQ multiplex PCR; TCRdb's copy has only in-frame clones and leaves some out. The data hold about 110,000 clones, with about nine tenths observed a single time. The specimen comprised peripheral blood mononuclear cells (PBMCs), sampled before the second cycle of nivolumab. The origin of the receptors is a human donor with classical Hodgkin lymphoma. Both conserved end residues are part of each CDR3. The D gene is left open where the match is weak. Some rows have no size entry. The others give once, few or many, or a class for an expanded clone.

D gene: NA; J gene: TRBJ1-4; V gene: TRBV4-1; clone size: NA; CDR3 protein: CASSQEGSPKANEKLFF; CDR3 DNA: TGCGCCAGCAGCCAAGAAGGGTCACCCAAGGCTAATGAAAAACTGTTTTTT
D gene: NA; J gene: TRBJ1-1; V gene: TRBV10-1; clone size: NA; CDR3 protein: CASSGSTENTEAFF; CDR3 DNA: TGCGCCAGCAGTGGGTCGACGGAGAACACTGAAGCTTTCTTT
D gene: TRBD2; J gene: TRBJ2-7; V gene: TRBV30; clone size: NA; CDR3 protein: CAWSLAGGDYEQYF; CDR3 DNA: TGTGCCTGGAGTCTGGCGGGAGGCGACTACGAGCAGTACTTC
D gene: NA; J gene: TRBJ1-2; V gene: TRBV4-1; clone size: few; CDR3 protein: CASSHLSRGGEGYTF; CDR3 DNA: TGCGCCAGCAGCCACTTATCCCGGGGGGGAGAGGGCTACACCTTC
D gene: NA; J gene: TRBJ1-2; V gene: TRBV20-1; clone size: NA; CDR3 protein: CSARTYGYTF; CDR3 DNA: TGCAGTGCTAGAACGTATGGCTACACCTTC
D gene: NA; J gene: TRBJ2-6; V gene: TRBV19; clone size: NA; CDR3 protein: CASSLTHESSGANVLTF; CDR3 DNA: TGTGCCAGTTCCCTAACTCACGAGAGCTCTGGGGCCAACGTCCTGACTTTC
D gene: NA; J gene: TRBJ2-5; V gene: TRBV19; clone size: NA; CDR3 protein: CASSDGGRALSKTQYF; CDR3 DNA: TGTGCCAGTAGTGACGGTGGGCGGGCTCTCTCGAAGACCCAGTACTTC
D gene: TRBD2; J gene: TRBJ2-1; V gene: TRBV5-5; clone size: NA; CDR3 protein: CASQREPHVGYNEQFF; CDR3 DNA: TGTGCCAGCCAGCGGGAGCCCCATGTCGGGTACAATGAGCAGTTCTTC
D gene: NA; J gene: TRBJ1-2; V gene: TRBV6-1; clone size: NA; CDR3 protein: CASSDYGGENYGYTF; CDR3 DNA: TGTGCCAGCAGTGATTATGGAGGCGAAAACTATGGCTACACCTTC
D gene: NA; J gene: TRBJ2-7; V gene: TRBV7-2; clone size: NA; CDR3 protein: CASSLARDSSYEQYF; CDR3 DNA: TGTGCCAGCAGCTTAGCCAGGGATAGCTCCTACGAGCAGTACTTC